This TCR beta chain was sequenced during a study of T cells after yellow fever vaccination. TCRdb passed the 5' RACE reads through MiXCR, listing each CDR3 protein once. The data hold 250,000 to 350,000 distinct CDR3 sequences, with 6.8% observed a single time. V was cut by 1 base and J by 4 bases, with 15 bases left in between. This CDR3 is built from 16 residues. CDR1 and CDR2 (germline): SGHRS, YFSETQ. This clonotype was recorded at least ten times. The chain recombines TRBV5-1 with TRBJ2-1; D possibly corresponds to TRBD1 (5 bases). Material: PBMCs, obtained roughly seven weeks after the first yellow fever vaccination. The receptor comes from a man younger than 35 who received the YFV17D yellow fever vaccine. This chain's CDR3 is CASSLRADRGYNEQFF. The DNA of the CDR3 is TGCGCCAGCAGCTTGCGGGCCGATAGGGGTTACAATGAGCAGTTCTTC.